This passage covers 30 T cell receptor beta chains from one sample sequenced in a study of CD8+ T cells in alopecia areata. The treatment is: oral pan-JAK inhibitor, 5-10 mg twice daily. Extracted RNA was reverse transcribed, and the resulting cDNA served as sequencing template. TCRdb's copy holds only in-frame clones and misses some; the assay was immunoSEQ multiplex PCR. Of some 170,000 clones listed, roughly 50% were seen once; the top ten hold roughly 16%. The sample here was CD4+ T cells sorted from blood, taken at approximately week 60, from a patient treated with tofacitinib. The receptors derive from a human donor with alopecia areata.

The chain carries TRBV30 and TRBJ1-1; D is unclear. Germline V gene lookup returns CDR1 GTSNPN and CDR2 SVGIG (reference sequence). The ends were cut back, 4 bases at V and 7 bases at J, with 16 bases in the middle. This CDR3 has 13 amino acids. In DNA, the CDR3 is TGTGCCTGGACGAACCCCCCAGCGGATGAAGCTTTCTTT. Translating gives CAWTNPPADEAFF.

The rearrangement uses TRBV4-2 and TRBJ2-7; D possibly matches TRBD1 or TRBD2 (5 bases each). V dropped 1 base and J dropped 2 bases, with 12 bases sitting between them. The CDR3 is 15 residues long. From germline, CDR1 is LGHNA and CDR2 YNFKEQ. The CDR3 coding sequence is TGTGCCAGCAGCCAAGTGGGCTCGGGGCCCTACGAGCAGTACTTC. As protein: CASSQVGSGPYEQYF.

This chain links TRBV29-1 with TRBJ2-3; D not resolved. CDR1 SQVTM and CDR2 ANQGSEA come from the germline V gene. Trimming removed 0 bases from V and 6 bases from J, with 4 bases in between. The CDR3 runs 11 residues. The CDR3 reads CSVEETDTQYF. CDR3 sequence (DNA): TGCAGCGTTGAAGAAACGGATACGCAGTATTTT.

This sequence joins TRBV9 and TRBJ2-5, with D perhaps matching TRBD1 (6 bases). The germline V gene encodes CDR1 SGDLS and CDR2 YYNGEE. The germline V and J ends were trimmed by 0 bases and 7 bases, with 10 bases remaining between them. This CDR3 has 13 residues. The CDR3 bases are TGTGCCAGCAGCGTAGGACAGGTGGGGACCCAGTACTTC. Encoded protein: CASSVGQVGTQYF.

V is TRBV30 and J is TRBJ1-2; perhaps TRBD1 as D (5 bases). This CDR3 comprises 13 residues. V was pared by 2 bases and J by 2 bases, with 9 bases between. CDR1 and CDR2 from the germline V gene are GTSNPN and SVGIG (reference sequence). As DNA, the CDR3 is TGTGCCTGGAGTACAGGATTGAACTATGGCTACACCTTC. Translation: CAWSTGLNYGYTF.

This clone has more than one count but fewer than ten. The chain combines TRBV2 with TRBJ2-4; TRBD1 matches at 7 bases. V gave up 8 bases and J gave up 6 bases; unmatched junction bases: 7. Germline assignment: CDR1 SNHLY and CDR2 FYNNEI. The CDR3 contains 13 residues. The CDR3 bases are TGTGCCAGCGGAAAGGACAGGTCAAACATTCAGTACTTC. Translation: CASGKDRSNIQYF.

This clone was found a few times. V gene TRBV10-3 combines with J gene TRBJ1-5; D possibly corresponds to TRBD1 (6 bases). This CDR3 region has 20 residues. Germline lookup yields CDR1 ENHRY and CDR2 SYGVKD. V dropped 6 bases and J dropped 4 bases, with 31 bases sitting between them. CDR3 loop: CAISPGQGPIYLTENQPQHF. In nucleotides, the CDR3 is TGTGCCATCAGCCCGGGGCAGGGGCCTATCTATCTGACCGAGAATCAGCCCCAGCATTTT.

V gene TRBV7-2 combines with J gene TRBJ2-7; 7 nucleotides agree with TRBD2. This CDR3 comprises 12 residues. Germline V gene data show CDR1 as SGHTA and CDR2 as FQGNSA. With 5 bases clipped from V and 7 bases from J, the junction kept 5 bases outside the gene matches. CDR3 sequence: CASSPPGREQYF. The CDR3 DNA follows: TGTGCCAGCAGCCCTCCCGGGAGGGAGCAGTACTTC.

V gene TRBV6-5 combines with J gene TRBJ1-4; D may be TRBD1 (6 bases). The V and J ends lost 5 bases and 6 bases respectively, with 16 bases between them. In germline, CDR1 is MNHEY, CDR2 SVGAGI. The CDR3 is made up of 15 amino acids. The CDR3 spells CASSKDSTSYEKLFF. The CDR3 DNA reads TGTGCCAGCAGTAAGGACAGCACATCCTATGAAAAACTGTTTTTT.

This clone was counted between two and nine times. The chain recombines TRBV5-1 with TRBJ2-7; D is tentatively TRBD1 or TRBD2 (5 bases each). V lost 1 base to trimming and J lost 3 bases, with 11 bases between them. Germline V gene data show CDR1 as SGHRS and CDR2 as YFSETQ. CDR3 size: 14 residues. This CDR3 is CASSLSQGVYEQYF. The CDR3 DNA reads TGCGCCAGCAGCTTGAGTCAGGGAGTCTACGAGCAGTACTTC.

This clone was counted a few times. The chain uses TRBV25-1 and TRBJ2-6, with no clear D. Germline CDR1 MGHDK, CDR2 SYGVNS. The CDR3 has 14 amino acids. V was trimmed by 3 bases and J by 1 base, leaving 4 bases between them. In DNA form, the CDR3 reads TGTGCCAGCAGTGACTTATCTGGGGCCAACGTCCTGACTTTC. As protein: CASSDLSGANVLTF.

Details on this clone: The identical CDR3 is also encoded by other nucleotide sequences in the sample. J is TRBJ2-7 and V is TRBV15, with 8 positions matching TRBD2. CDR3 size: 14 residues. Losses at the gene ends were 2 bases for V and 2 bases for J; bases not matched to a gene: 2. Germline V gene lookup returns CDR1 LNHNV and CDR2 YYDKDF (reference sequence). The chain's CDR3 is CATSRSSGAYEQYF. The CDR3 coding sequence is TGTGCCACCAGCAGAAGTAGCGGGGCCTACGAGCAGTACTTC.

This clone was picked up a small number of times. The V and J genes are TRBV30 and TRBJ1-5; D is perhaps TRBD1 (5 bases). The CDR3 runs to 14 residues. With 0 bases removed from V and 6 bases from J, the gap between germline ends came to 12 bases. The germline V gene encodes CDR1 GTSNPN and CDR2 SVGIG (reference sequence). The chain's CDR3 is CAWSVTRGSQPQHF. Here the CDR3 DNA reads TGTGCCTGGAGTGTAACTCGGGGGAGTCAGCCCCAGCATTTT.

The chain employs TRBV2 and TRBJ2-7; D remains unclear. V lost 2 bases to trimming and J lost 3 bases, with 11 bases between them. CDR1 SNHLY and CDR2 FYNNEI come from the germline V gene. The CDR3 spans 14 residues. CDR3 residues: CASSETEFFYEQYF. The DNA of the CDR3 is TGTGCCAGCAGTGAAACTGAGTTTTTCTACGAGCAGTACTTC.

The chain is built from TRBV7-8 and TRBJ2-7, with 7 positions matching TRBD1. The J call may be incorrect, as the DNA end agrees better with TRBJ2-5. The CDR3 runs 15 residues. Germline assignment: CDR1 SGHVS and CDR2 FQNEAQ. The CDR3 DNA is TGTGCCAGCAGCTGGGACAGACAGAACCAAGAGACCCAGTACTTC. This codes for CASSWDRQNQETQYF.

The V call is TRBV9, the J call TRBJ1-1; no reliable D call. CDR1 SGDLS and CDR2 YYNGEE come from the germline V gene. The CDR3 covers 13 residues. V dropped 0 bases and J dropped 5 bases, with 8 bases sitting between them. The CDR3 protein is CASSVAASTEAFF. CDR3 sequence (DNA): TGTGCCAGCAGCGTAGCGGCGTCTACTGAAGCTTTCTTT. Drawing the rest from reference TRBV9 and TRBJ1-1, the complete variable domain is DSGVTQTPKHLITATGQRVTLRCSPRSGDLSVYWYQQSLDQGLQFLIQYYNGEERAKGNILERFSAQQFPDLHSELNLSSLELGDSALYFCASSVAASTEAFFGQGTRLTVV.

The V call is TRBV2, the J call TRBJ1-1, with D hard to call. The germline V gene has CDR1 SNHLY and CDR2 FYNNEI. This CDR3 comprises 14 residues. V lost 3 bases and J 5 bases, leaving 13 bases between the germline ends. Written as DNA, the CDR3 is TGTGCCAGCAGTGATAGGTCCGGTTGGACTGAAGCTTTCTTT. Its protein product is CASSDRSGWTEAFF.

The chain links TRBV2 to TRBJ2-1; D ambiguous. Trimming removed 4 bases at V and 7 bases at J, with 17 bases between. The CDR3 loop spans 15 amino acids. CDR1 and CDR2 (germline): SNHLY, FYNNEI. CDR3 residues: CASSVALIYFNEQFF. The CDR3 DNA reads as TGTGCCAGCAGTGTGGCTCTCATCTACTTTAATGAGCAGTTCTTC.

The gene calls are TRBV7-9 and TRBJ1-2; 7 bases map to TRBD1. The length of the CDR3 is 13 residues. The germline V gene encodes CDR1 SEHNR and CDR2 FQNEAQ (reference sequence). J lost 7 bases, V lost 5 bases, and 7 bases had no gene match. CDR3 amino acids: CASSPTTGTGYTF. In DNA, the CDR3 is TGTGCCAGCAGCCCAACGACAGGGACTGGCTACACCTTC.

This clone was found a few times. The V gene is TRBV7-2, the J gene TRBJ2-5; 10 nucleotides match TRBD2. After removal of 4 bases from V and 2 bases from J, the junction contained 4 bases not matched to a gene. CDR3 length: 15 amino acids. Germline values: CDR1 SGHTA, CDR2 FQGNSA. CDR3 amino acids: CASSYKAGGQETQYF. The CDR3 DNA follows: TGTGCCAGCAGCTATAAAGCGGGGGGGCAAGAGACCCAGTACTTC.

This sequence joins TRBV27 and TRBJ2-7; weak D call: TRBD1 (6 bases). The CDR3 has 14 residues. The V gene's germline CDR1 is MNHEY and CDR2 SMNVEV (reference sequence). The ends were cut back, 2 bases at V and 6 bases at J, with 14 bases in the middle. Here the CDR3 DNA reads TGTGCCAGCAGTTTAAGCGCAGGGGCTGGCGAGCAGTACTTC. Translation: CASSLSAGAGEQYF.

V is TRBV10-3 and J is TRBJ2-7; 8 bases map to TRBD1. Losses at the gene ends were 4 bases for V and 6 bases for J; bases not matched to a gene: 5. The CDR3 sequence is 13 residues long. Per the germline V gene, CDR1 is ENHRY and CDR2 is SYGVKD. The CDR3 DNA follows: TGTGCCATCAGTGGACTGACAGGGGTCGAGCAGTACTTC. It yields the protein CAISGLTGVEQYF.

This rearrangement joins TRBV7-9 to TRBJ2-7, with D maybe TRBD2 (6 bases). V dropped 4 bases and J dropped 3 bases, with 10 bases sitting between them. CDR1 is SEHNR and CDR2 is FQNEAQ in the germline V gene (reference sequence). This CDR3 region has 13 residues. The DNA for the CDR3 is TGTGCCAGCAGCTACCGGGGGAGCTACGAGCAGTACTTC. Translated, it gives CASSYRGSYEQYF.

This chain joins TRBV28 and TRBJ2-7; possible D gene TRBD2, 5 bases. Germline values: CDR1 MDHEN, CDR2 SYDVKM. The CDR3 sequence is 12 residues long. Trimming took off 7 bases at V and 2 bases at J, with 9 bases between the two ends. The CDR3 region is CASKYGAYEQYF. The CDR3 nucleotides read TGTGCCAGCAAATACGGGGCCTACGAGCAGTACTTC. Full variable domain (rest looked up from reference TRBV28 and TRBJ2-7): DVKVTQSSRYLVKRTGEKVFLECVQDMDHENMFWYRQDPGLGLRLIYFSYDVKMKEKGDIPEGYSVSREKKERFSLILESASTNQTSMYLCASKYGAYEQYFGPGTRLTVT.

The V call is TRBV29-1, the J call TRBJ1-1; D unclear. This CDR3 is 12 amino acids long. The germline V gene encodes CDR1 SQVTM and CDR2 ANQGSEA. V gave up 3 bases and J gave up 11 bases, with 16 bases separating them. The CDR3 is CSVDGGRGVAFF. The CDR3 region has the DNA TGCAGCGTTGATGGTGGGCGCGGAGTCGCTTTCTTT.

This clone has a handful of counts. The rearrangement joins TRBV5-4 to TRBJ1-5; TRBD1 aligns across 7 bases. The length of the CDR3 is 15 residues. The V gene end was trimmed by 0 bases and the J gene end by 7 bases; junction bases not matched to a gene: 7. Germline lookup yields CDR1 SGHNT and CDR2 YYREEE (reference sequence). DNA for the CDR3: TGTGCCAGCAGCTTGGACAGGGGAGCGGGACAGCCCCAGCATTTT. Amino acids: CASSLDRGAGQPQHF.

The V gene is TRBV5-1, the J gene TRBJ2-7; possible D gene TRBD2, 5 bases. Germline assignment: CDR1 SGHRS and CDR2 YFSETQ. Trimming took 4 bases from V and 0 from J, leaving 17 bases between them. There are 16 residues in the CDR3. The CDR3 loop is CASSQMTRGYSYEQYF. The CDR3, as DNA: TGCGCCAGCAGCCAAATGACACGGGGATACTCCTACGAGCAGTACTTC.

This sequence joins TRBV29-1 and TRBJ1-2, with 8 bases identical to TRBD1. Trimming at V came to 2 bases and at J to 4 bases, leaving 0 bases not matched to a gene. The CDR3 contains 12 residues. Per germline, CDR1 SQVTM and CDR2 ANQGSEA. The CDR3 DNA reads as TGCAGCGTTGAAACAGGGGGCTATGGCTACACCTTC. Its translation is CSVETGGYGYTF.

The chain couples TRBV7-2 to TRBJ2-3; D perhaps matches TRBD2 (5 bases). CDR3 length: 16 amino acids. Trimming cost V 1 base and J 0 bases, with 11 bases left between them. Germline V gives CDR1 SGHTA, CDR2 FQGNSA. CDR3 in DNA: TGTGCCAGCAGCTTAGAAGGGAGAATCAGCACAGATACGCAGTATTTT. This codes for CASSLEGRISTDTQYF. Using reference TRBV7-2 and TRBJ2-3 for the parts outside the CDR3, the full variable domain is GAGVSQSPSNKVTEKGKDVELRCDPISGHTALYWYRQSLGQGLEFLIYFQGNSAPDKSGLPSDRFSAERTGGSVSTLTIQRTQQEDSAVYLCASSLEGRISTDTQYFGPGTRLTVL.

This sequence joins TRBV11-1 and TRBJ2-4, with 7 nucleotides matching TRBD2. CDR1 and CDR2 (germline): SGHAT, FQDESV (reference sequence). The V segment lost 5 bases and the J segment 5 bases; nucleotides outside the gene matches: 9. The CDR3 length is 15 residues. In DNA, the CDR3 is TGTGCCAGCAGCCGGGACGGGGGGAACCAAAACATTCAGTACTTC. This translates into CASSRDGGNQNIQYF.